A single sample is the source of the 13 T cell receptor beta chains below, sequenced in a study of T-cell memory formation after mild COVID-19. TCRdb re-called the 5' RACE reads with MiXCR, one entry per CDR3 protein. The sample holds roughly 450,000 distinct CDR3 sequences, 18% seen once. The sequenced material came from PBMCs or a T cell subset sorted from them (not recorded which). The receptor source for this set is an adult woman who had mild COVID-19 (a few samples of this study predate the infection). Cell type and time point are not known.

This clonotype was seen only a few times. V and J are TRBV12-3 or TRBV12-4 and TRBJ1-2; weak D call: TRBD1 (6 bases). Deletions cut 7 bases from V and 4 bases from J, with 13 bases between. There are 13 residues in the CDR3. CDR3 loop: CASTGGVGYGYTF. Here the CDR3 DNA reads TGTGCCAGCACCGGGGGCGTCGGCTATGGCTACACCTTC.

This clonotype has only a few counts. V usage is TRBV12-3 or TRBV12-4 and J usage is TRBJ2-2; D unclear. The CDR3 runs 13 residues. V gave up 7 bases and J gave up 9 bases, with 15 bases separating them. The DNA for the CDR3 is TGTGCCAGCAACTCCGACCCCTCCCGGGAGCTGTTTTTT. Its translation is CASNSDPSRELFF.

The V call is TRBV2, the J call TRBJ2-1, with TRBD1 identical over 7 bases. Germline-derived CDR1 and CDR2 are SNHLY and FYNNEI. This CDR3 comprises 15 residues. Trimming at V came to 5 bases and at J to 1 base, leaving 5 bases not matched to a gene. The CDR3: CASSIDRVSYNEQFF. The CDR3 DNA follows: TGTGCCAGCAGTATAGACAGGGTTTCCTACAATGAGCAGTTCTTC. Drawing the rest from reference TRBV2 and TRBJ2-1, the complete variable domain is EPEVTQTPSHQVTQMGQEVILRCVPISNHLYFYWYRQILGQKVEFLVSFYNNEISEKSEIFDDQFSVERPDGSNFTLKIRSTKLEDSAMYFCASSIDRVSYNEQFFGPGTRLTVL.

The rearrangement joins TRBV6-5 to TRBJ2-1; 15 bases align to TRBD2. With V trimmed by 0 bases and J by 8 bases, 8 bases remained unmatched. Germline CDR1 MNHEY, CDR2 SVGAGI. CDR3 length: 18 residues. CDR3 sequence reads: CASSYSLGTSGGPHEQFF. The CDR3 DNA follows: TGTGCCAGCAGTTACTCGTTGGGGACTAGCGGGGGGCCACATGAGCAGTTCTTC.

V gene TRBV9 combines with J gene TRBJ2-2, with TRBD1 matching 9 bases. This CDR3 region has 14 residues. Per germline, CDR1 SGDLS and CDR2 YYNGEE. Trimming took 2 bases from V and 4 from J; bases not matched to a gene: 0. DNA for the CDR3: TGTGCCAGCAGCGTGACAGGGGGCACCGGGGAGCTGTTTTTT. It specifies CASSVTGGTGELFF.

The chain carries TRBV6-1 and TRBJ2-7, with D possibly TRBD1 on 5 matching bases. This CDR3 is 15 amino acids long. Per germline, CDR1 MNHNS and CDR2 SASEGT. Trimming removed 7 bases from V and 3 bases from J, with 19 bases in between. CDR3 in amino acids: CASTPGYGQNYEQYF. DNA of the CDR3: TGTGCCAGCACTCCCGGATACGGACAAAACTACGAGCAGTACTTC.

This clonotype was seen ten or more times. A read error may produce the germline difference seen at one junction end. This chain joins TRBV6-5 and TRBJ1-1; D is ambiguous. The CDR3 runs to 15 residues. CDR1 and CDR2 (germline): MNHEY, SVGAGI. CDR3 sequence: CASSYLATVNTEAFF. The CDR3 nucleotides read TGTGCCAGCAGCTACTTAGCGACGGTGAACACTGAAGCTTTCTTT.

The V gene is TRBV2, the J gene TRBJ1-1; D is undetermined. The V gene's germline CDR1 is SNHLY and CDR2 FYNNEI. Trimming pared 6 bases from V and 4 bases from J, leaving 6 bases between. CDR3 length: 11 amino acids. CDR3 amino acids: CASRYGTEAFF. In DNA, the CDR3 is TGTGCCAGCAGGTATGGCACTGAAGCTTTCTTT.

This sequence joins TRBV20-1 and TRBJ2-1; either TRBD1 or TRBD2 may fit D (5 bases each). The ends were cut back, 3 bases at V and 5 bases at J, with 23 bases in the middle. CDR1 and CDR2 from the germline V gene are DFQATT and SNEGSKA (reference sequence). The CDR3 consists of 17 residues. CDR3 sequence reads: CSASRRWELGEHNEQFF. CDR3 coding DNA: TGCAGTGCTAGCCGAAGATGGGAACTAGGGGAGCACAATGAGCAGTTCTTC.

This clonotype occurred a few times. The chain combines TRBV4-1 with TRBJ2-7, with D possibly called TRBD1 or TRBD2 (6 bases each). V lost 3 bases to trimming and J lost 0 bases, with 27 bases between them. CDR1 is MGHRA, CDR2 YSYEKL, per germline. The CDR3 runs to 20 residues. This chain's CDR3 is CASSHGGGQRPRGYSYEQYF. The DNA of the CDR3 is TGCGCCAGCAGCCATGGAGGCGGACAGCGCCCACGGGGGTACTCCTACGAGCAGTACTTC.

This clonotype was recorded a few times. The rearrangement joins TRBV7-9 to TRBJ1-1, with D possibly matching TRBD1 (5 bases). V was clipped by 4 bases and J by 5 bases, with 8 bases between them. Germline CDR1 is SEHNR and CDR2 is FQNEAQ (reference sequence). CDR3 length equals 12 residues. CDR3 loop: CASSWEGTEAFF. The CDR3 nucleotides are TGTGCCAGCAGCTGGGAGGGGACTGAAGCTTTCTTT.

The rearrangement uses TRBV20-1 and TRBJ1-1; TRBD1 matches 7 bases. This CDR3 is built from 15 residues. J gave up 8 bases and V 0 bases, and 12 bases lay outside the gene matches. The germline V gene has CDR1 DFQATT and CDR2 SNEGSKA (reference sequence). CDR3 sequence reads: CSARDQGGVQPEAFF. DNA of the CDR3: TGCAGTGCTAGAGATCAGGGGGGTGTGCAGCCCGAAGCTTTCTTT.

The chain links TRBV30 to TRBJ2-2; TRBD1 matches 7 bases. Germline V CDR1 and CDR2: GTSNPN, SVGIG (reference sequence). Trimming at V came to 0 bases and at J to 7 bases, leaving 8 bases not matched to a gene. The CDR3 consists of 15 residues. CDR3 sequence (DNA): TGTGCCTGGAGTGTAGACAGGGTGTATATCGGGGAGCTGTTTTTT. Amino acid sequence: CAWSVDRVYIGELFF.